The 30 T cell receptor beta chains below were found in one sample sequenced in a study of post-analysis software for immune sequencing data. Unique molecular identifiers were present in the TCR beta cDNA libraries. Each CDR3 protein gets one entry after TCRdb re-called the PCR reads with MiXCR. The sample lists 350,000 to 500,000 distinct CDR3 sequences, about 39% seen once, with 6% to 9% in the top ten. No antigen is known for these receptors. The study's findings and limits: Controls showed lower frequencies than patients for several TRBV segments, and TRBV5-6, TRBV5-1 and TRBV20-1 were among these.

The material sequenced was blood. The receptors were gathered from a girl between 2 and 10 years old with multiple sclerosis.

The V gene is TRBV6-5, the J gene TRBJ1-1; D not certain. V gave up 10 bases and J gave up 2 bases, with 11 bases separating them. Germline V gene lookup returns CDR1 MNHEY and CDR2 SVGAGI. The CDR3 is made up of 12 amino acids. CDR3 in amino acids: CATTALNTEAFF. DNA for the CDR3: TGTGCCACCACGGCCCTAAACACTGAAGCTTTCTTT.

The chain is built from TRBV12-3 or TRBV12-4 and TRBJ1-2; D perhaps matches TRBD1 (5 bases). The V gene lost 7 bases and the J gene lost 8 bases, with 23 bases spanning the gap. The CDR3 covers 15 residues. The CDR3 region is CASTSTSPGLSGYTF. As DNA, the CDR3 is TGTGCCAGCACCTCAACGTCGCCGGGACTTTCGGGCTACACCTTC.

The chain combines TRBV4-3 with TRBJ2-1; possibly TRBD2 for D (6 bases). This CDR3 contains 16 residues. Trimming left V 3 bases short and J 3 bases short, with 15 bases between. CDR1 and CDR2 (germline): LGHNA, YSLEER. CDR3: CASSQWLAMGYNEQFF. The CDR3 region has the DNA TGCGCCAGCAGCCAGTGGCTAGCGATGGGCTACAATGAGCAGTTCTTC.

J is TRBJ2-7 and V is TRBV7-9; no reliable D call. The end of the DNA is better explained by TRBJ2-5, so the J call may be wrong. The CDR3 sequence is 13 residues long. Germline CDR1 is SEHNR and CDR2 is FQNEAQ (reference sequence). The CDR3 sequence is CASSFPVEETQYF. The DNA for the CDR3 is TGTGCCAGCAGCTTCCCAGTGGAAGAGACCCAGTACTTC.

The chain uses TRBV5-1 and TRBJ2-5; 8 bases are a match to TRBD2. V was pared by 2 bases and J by 3 bases, with 9 bases of the junction left unmatched. The CDR3 length is 16 residues. CDR1 is SGHRS and CDR2 is YFSETQ in the germline V gene. The CDR3 loop reads CASSFGASGYEETQYF. In DNA, the CDR3 is TGCGCCAGCAGCTTTGGGGCTAGCGGGTACGAAGAGACCCAGTACTTC.

This clonotype was picked up a small number of times. V usage is TRBV5-1 and J usage is TRBJ2-1; TRBD2 agrees at 9 bases. V shed 1 base, J shed 5 bases, and the junction held 10 bases outside the gene matches. Germline lookup yields CDR1 SGHRS and CDR2 YFSETQ. This CDR3 region has 17 residues. The CDR3 nucleotides are TGCGCCAGCAGCTTGTCTCGGAGCGGGGGGCCCCACAATGAGCAGTTCTTC. It yields the protein CASSLSRSGGPHNEQFF.

V and J are TRBV14 and TRBJ1-5; perhaps TRBD1 as D (5 bases). This CDR3 contains 17 residues. CDR1 is SGHDN and CDR2 is FVKESK in the germline V gene. Trimming cost V 5 bases and J 2 bases, with 19 bases left between them. The CDR3 nucleotides read TGTGCCAGCAGCGGGGACCGCGGGAGGAGGGGCAATCAGCCCCAGCATTTT. Its protein product is CASSGDRGRRGNQPQHF.

This chain links TRBV7-6 with TRBJ2-7, with TRBD2 as a possible D gene (5 bases). This CDR3 is built from 14 residues. Germline CDR1 and CDR2: SGHVS and FNYEAQ. V was shortened by 2 bases and J by 3 bases, with 11 bases between the two germline ends. The CDR3 DNA reads TGTGCCAGCAGCTTATACTCGGGAAACTACGAGCAGTACTTC. It codes for CASSLYSGNYEQYF.

V gene TRBV20-1 combines with J gene TRBJ1-6, with D maybe TRBD1 (5 bases). Germline V CDR1 and CDR2: DFQATT, SNEGSKA (reference sequence). Trimming shortened V by 3 bases and J by 4 bases, and 10 bases separated the two germline ends. The CDR3 is 14 residues long. The CDR3 here is CSARERGYNSPLHF. CDR3 DNA sequence: TGCAGTGCTAGGGAGAGGGGTTATAATTCACCCCTCCACTTT.

This clonotype was found a few times. The genes are TRBV4-1 and TRBJ2-1; 7 bases are shared with TRBD2. V shed 1 base, J shed 3 bases, and the junction held 9 bases outside the gene matches. Germline assignment: CDR1 MGHRA and CDR2 YSYEKL. The CDR3 consists of 17 residues. CDR3 nucleotides: TGCGCCAGCAGCCAAGCACGGGAGGTCAGTCACTACAATGAGCAGTTCTTC. Its protein is CASSQAREVSHYNEQFF.

This clonotype was counted a single time. J is TRBJ2-5 and V is TRBV29-1, with 11 bases lining up with TRBD1. The J call may be wrong; the DNA end is better matched by TRBJ2-7. The CDR3 is 15 residues long. From germline, CDR1 is SQVTM and CDR2 ANQGSEA. The CDR3: CSVQRRPGQGDEQYF. As DNA, the CDR3 is TGCAGCGTTCAAAGACGACCGGGACAGGGGGACGAGCAGTACTTC.

J is TRBJ1-2 and V is TRBV6-2 or TRBV6-3, with unresolved D. The length of the CDR3 is 14 residues. Germline V gene sequence: CDR1 MNHEY, CDR2 SVGEGT. V was clipped by 7 bases and J by 4 bases, with 16 bases between them. DNA of the CDR3: TGTGCCAGCAATCTCCGTCGGGCCTCCTATGGCTACACCTTC. Amino acids: CASNLRRASYGYTF.

This chain uses TRBV28 with TRBJ2-7; no reliable D call. CDR3 length equals 13 residues. The V gene lost 5 bases and the J gene lost 6 bases, with 14 bases spanning the gap. The germline V gene has CDR1 MDHEN and CDR2 SYDVKM. CDR3 region: CASSPRVSGEQYF. The CDR3 DNA reads as TGTGCCAGCAGTCCTAGGGTGTCTGGCGAGCAGTACTTC.

The chain recombines TRBV5-1 with TRBJ2-6, with 8 bases lining up with TRBD1. The trim removed 5 bases at V and 4 bases at J, leaving 5 bases unmatched. Germline values: CDR1 SGHRS, CDR2 YFSETQ. This CDR3 has 15 amino acids. CDR3 in amino acids: CASRETGAGANVLTF. The CDR3 DNA reads as TGCGCCAGCAGAGAGACAGGGGCCGGGGCCAACGTCCTGACTTTC.

The V gene is TRBV29-1, the J gene TRBJ1-1, with TRBD1 as a possible D gene (5 bases). V was pared by 6 bases and J by 1 base, with 15 bases between. Germline CDR1 and CDR2: SQVTM and ANQGSEA. The CDR3 spans 14 residues. The CDR3 sequence is CSVWTTRGNTEAFF. The CDR3 DNA reads TGCAGCGTATGGACCACGAGGGGGAACACTGAAGCTTTCTTT.

This chain connects TRBV20-1 to TRBJ1-5; possibly TRBD1 for D (5 bases). V lost 4 bases and J lost 4, with 23 bases in between. The CDR3 has 17 residues. CDR1 and CDR2 from the germline V gene are DFQATT and SNEGSKA (reference sequence). The CDR3 here is CSAKDSGGLTFNQPQHF. The CDR3 bases are TGCAGTGCTAAAGACTCGGGGGGACTCACTTTTAATCAGCCCCAGCATTTT.

This clonotype has a handful of counts. The chain couples TRBV7-2 to TRBJ2-7; D is uncertain. CDR3 size: 13 residues. The germline V gene encodes CDR1 SGHTA and CDR2 FQGNSA. Trimming shortened V by 3 bases and J by 2 bases, and 8 bases separated the two germline ends. CDR3 region: CASSFSGTYEQYF. CDR3 nucleotide sequence: TGTGCCAGCAGCTTCTCAGGTACCTACGAGCAGTACTTC.

The chain is built from TRBV27 and TRBJ1-2, with 12 nucleotides matching TRBD1. V lost 6 bases to trimming and J lost 6 bases; unmatched junction nucleotides: 8. The germline V gene has CDR1 MNHEY and CDR2 SMNVEV (reference sequence). The CDR3 extends over 15 amino acids. The CDR3 sequence is CASSRPGQGAHGYTF. Here the CDR3 DNA reads TGTGCCAGCAGCCGCCCGGGACAGGGGGCCCATGGCTACACCTTC.

Only a few counts were recorded for this clonotype. The J gene is TRBJ2-1, the V gene TRBV6-4; no reliable D call. The germline gives CDR1 MRHNA, CDR2 SNTAGT. V was shortened by 6 bases and J by 7 bases, with 1 base between the two germline ends. There are 9 residues in the CDR3. The CDR3 here is CASRNEQFF. The CDR3 bases are TGTGCCAGCAGGAATGAGCAGTTCTTC.

This clonotype was seen a few times. The chain couples TRBV7-9 to TRBJ2-3, with D hard to call. The V end was cut by 5 bases, the J end by 0 bases, with 12 bases between. The CDR3 runs to 15 residues. Germline CDR1 is SEHNR and CDR2 is FQNEAQ (reference sequence). The CDR3 nucleotides read TGTGCCAGCAGCCAACCCGGGTCCAGCACAGATACGCAGTATTTT. This translates into CASSQPGSSTDTQYF.

V is TRBV7-2 and J is TRBJ2-4; tentatively, D is TRBD1 (6 bases). The end of the DNA fits TRBJ2-7 better, so the J call may be wrong. CDR3 length: 14 amino acids. In germline, CDR1 is SGHTA, CDR2 FQGNSA. In nucleotides, the CDR3 is TGTGCCAGCAGCCCTTACTTTACAGGGATCGAGCAGTACTTC. Protein: CASSPYFTGIEQYF.

The chain combines TRBV7-6 with TRBJ2-1; 9 nucleotides align to TRBD1. The CDR3 runs to 16 residues. CDR1 is SGHVS, CDR2 FNYEAQ, per germline. The trim removed 1 base at V and 5 bases at J, leaving 6 bases unmatched. CDR3 sequence: CASSLVLGQGNNEQFF. The CDR3 DNA sequence: TGTGCCAGCAGCTTAGTGTTGGGACAGGGAAACAATGAGCAGTTCTTC.

This clonotype appeared a few times. J is TRBJ2-6 and V is TRBV7-3, with 9 bases aligning to TRBD1. This CDR3 spans 16 amino acids. Germline assignment: CDR1 SGHTA and CDR2 FQGTGA. Trimming removed 5 bases from V and 0 bases from J; junction bases left unmatched: 2. The CDR3 region is CASSVTGGSGANVLTF. CDR3 DNA sequence: TGTGCCAGCAGCGTGACAGGGGGCTCTGGGGCCAACGTCCTGACTTTC.

This clonotype was found a few times. The chain links TRBV7-3 to TRBJ1-1, with no clear D. The CDR3 is made up of 13 amino acids. Germline-derived CDR1 and CDR2 are SGHTA and FQGTGA. Trimming removed 2 bases from V and 5 bases from J, with 9 bases in between. In DNA form, the CDR3 reads TGTGCCAGCAGCTTAGGTTGGAGGACTGAAGCTTTCTTT. Translation gives CASSLGWRTEAFF. Full variable domain (outside the CDR3, taken from reference TRBV7-3 and TRBJ1-1): GAGVSQTPSNKVTEKGKYVELRCDPISGHTALYWYRQSLGQGPEFLIYFQGTGAADDSGLPNDRFFAVRPEGSVSTLKIQRTERGDSAVYLCASSLGWRTEAFFGQGTRLTVV.

This clonotype was detected once. The chain combines TRBV18 with TRBJ2-5; no clear D. The end of the DNA fits TRBJ2-7 better, so the J call may be wrong. Germline values: CDR1 KGHSH, CDR2 LQKENI. The CDR3 length is 11 residues. The CDR3 sequence is CASSIDYEQYF. The CDR3 coding sequence is TGTGCCAGCTCAATCGACTACGAGCAGTACTTC.

The V gene is TRBV15, the J gene TRBJ2-7, with 7 bases matching TRBD1. The CDR3 consists of 15 residues. CDR1 and CDR2 from the germline V gene are LNHNV and YYDKDF (reference sequence). V lost 2 bases to trimming and J lost 3 bases; unmatched junction nucleotides: 7. CDR3 residues: CATSRKGTVLYEQYF. The CDR3 DNA reads as TGTGCCACCAGCAGAAAAGGGACAGTACTCTACGAGCAGTACTTC. The variable domain in full, completed from reference TRBV15 and TRBJ2-7, reads DAMVIQNPRYQVTQFGKPVTLSCSQTLNHNVMYWYQQKSSQAPKLLFHYYDKDFNNEADTPDNFQSRRPNTSFCFLDIRSPGLGDTAMYLCATSRKGTVLYEQYFGPGTRLTVT.

This sequence joins TRBV6-5 and TRBJ1-2; D ambiguous. V was clipped by 6 bases and J by 3 bases, with 5 bases between them. Germline CDR1 is MNHEY and CDR2 is SVGAGI. The CDR3 has 11 residues. In DNA, the CDR3 is TGTGCCAGCAGCGGAGACTATGGCTACACCTTC. Translated: CASSGDYGYTF.

The chain links TRBV10-3 to TRBJ1-1; TRBD1 agrees at 9 bases. The CDR3 covers 14 residues. The V gene end was trimmed by 7 bases and the J gene end by 5 bases; junction bases not matched to a gene: 8. Germline CDR1 and CDR2: ENHRY and SYGVKD. The CDR3 nucleotides read TGTGCCATCACCCAGGGACAGGGCGGGACTGAAGCTTTCTTT. Translated, it gives CAITQGQGGTEAFF.

The CDR3 DNA reads TGCAGCGTTTTTGTTGTCGGGACTGAAGCTTTCTTT. Protein: CSVFVVGTEAFF. This chain uses TRBV29-1 with TRBJ1-1; D unresolved. The germline V gene encodes CDR1 SQVTM and CDR2 ANQGSEA. Between the trimmed V and J ends, which lost 5 bases and 5 bases, there was a span of 12 bases. The CDR3 has 12 amino acids.

The V call is TRBV4-2, the J call TRBJ1-3, with D uncertain. Trimming pared 3 bases from V and 0 bases from J, leaving 9 bases between. The germline gives CDR1 LGHNA, CDR2 YNFKEQ. This CDR3 spans 15 amino acids. The CDR3 bases are TGTGCCAGCAGCCATCCTCTAAGCTCTGGAAACACCATATATTTT. Residues: CASSHPLSSGNTIYF.